This T cell receptor (beta chain) stems from a study of CD8 T cells in ankylosing spondylitis. Whole-study results and caveats: There were earlier reports of some motif variants in reactive arthritis synovial fluid and blood.

The CDR3 loop spans 14 amino acids. From germline, CDR1 is DFQATT and CDR2 SNEGSKA (reference sequence). V gave up 5 bases and J gave up 0 bases, with 12 bases separating them. Concerning this clonotype: Its antigen is as yet unknown.

5'-RACE, quantitative and with molecular barcodes, yielded the TCR beta libraries. TCRdb recomputed calls from the 5' RACE reads with MiXCR, one row per CDR3 protein. The sample shows 36,000 or so distinct CDR3 sequences, more than 9.5% of them seen only once. The sequence was obtained from a male donor with ankylosing spondylitis. The material sequenced was synovial fluid, either unsorted or a sorted T cell fraction (not recorded which). The V and J genes are TRBV20-1 and TRBJ2-3; D remains ambiguous. This CDR3 is CSAPVAISTDTQYF. In DNA, the CDR3 is TGCAGTGCTCCAGTAGCAATTAGCACAGATACGCAGTATTTT.